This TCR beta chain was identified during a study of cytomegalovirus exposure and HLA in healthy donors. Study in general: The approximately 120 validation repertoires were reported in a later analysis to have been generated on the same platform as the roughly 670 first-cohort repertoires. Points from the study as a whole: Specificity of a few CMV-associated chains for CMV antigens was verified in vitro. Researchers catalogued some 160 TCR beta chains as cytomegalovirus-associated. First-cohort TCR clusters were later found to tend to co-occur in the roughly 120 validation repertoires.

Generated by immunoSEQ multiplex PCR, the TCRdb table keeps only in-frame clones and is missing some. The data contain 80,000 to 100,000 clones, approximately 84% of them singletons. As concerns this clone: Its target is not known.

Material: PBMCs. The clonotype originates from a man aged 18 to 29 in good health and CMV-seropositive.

CDR3 in DNA: TGTGCCAGCAGCTCCGACAGGGGGCTCGGCTACACCTTC. It yields the protein CASSSDRGLGYTF. The gene calls are TRBV7-9 and TRBJ1-2; 10 positions agree with TRBD1. Trimming removed 4 bases from V and 8 bases from J; junction bases left unmatched: 4. Germline CDR1 and CDR2: SEHNR and FQNEAQ (reference sequence). The CDR3 length is 13 residues.